The T cell receptor beta chain described here comes from a study of blood T cell repertoires in COVID-19. Study background: From the United States, Italy and Spain came samples of acute and convalescent COVID-19. PBMCs, B-cell-depleted T cells, or T cells provided the cDNA or gDNA that made up the material.

Methods used by the authors: How many nucleated cells were present was estimated from reference gene primer amplification. The assay was immunoSEQ multiplex PCR, and TCRdb's table has in-frame clones only and misses some. The V and J calls and clone size were taken over from that table, and D and trimming were inferred from the DNA. The sample yields 150,000 to 190,000 clones, 65% to 85% seen once. This CDR3 spans 15 amino acids. V was trimmed by 6 bases and J by 7 bases, leaving 18 bases between them. Germline V CDR1 and CDR2: LNHDA, SQIVND (reference sequence). The J gene is TRBJ2-2, the V gene TRBV19, with D tentatively TRBD2 (5 bases). What was sequenced was peripheral blood. This receptor was identified in a woman aged 80 or over with acute or convalescent COVID-19. The CDR3 reads CASRGKGRGGGELFF. As DNA, the CDR3 is TGTGCCAGTAGGGGGAAGGGCCGGGGTGGCGGGGAGCTGTTTTTT. Using reference TRBV19 and TRBJ2-2 for the parts outside the CDR3, the full variable domain is DGGITQSPKYLFRKEGQNVTLSCEQNLNHDAMYWYRQDPGQGLRLIYYSQIVNDFQKGDIAEGYSVSREKKESFPLTVTSAQKNPTAFYLCASRGKGRGGGELFFGEGSRLTVL.